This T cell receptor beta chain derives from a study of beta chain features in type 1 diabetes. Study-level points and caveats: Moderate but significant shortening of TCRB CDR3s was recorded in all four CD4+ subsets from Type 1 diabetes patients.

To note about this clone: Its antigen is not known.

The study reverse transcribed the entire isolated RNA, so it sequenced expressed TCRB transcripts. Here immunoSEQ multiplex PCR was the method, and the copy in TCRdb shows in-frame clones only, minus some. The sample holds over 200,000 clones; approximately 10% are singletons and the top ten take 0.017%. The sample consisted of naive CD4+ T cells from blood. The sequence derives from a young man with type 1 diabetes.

The DNA for the CDR3 is TGCGCCAGCAGCTTGGAGCGCTTGAACACTGAAGCTTTCTTT. Translated: CASSLERLNTEAFF. The chain is built from TRBV5-1 and TRBJ1-1; unclear D gene. Germline CDR1 and CDR2: SGHRS and YFSETQ. CDR3 length: 14 amino acids. The V end lost 0 bases, the J end lost 0 bases, and 6 bases lay between the germline ends.